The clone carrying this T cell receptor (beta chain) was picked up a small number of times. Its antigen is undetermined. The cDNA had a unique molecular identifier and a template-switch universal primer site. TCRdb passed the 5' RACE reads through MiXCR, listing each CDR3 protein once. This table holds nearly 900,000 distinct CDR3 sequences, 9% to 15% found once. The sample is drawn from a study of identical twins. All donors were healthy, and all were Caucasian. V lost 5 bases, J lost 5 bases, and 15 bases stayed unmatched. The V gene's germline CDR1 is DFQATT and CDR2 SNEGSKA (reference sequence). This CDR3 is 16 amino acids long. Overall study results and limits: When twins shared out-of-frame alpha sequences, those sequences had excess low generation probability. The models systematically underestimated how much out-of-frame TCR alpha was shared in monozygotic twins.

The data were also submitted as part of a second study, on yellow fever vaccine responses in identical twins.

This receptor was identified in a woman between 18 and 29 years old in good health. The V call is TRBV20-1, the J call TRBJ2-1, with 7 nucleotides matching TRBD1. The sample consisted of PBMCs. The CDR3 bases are TGCAGTGCTCCTCCCATCCCGGGACAGATGAACAATGAGCAGTTCTTC. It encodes CSAPPIPGQMNNEQFF.